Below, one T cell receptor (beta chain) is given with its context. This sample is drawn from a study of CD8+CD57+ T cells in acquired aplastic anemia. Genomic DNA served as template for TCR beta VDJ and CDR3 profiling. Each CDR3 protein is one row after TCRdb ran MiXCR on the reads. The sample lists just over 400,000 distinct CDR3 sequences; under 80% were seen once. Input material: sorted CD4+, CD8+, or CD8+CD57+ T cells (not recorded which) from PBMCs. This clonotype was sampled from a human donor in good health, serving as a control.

This CDR3 reads CASRPYGDEQFF. CDR3 DNA: TGTGCCAGCAGGCCATACGGCGATGAGCAGTTCTTC. J is TRBJ2-1 and V is TRBV12-3 or TRBV12-4; unclear D gene. The CDR3 is 12 amino acids. Trimming took 6 bases from V and 8 from J, leaving 11 bases between them.